This paragraph reports one T cell receptor (beta chain). Germline and junction disagree at one end, which may indicate a read error. The CDR3 consists of 13 residues. The germline gives CDR1 MDHEN, CDR2 SYDVKM. This record comes from a study of shared T cell receptors in the human thymus. Assay used: immunoSEQ multiplex PCR; TCRdb lists only in-frame clones, some missing. The repertoire has about 380,000 clones, 95% of them found once; the top ten carry approximately 0.02%. The sequenced sample was thymocytes. This TCR was sampled from a human donor. V usage is TRBV28 and J usage is TRBJ2-1; maybe TRBD2 (5 bases). DNA for the CDR3: TGTGCCAGCAGTTCATCCCATACTAGGATCTGTGTCTTC. Residues: CASSSSHTRICVF. Looking up the rest from reference TRBV28 and TRBJ2-1 gives the full variable domain: DVKVTQSSRYLVKRTGEKVFLECVQDMDHENMFWYRQDPGLGLRLIYFSYDVKMKEKGDIPEGYSVSREKKERFSLILESASTNQTSMYLCASSSSHTRICVFGPGTRLTVL.